A selection of T cell receptor beta chains follows, all from one sample in a study of blood T cell repertoires in COVID-19. Data came from immunoSEQ multiplex PCR; TCRdb stores just in-frame clones and leaves some out. The repertoire holds approximately 200,000 clones, with about 87% as singletons. The specimen sequenced was PBMCs or T cells enriched from blood (not recorded which). These receptors all stem from a man aged 30 to 45 who had recovered from COVID-19. Both conserved end residues are part of each CDR3. A D gene is named only where the DNA matches it firmly. Only some rows state a clone size, as once, few, many or a class for expanded clones.

CASSVGSGTAFSSYEQYF | TGTGCCAGCAGCGTAGGTTCCGGGACAGCATTTAGCTCCTACGAGCAGTACTTC | - | TRBJ2-7 | TRBD1 | TRBV9
CSVGPSVGTDTQYF | TGCAGCGTAGGTCCTAGCGTAGGCACAGATACGCAGTATTTT | - | TRBJ2-3 | - | TRBV29-1
CASSPQGPLYNEQFF | TGTGCCAGCAGTCCACAGGGACCCCTCTACAATGAGCAGTTCTTC | - | TRBJ2-1 | - | TRBV27
CASRKASVSTDTQYF | TGTGCCAGCAGGAAGGCTAGCGTAAGCACAGATACGCAGTATTTT | - | TRBJ2-3 | - | TRBV2
CASRSARIPTGTTSGSSTDTQYF | TGTGCCAGCAGATCCGCAAGAATCCCGACAGGGACAACCAGCGGGAGCAGCACAGATACGCAGTATTTT | - | TRBJ2-3 | - | TRBV13
CASSELVSYEQYF | TGTGCCAGCAGTGAATTAGTCTCCTACGAGCAGTACTTC | - | TRBJ2-7 | - | TRBV25-1
CSVEGGQGGGYTF | TGCAGCGTTGAAGGCGGACAGGGCGGCGGCTACACCTTC | - | TRBJ1-2 | TRBD1 | TRBV29-1
CAWSPFETGGNEQYF | TGTGCCTGGAGTCCCTTTGAGACAGGGGGCAACGAGCAGTACTTC | - | TRBJ2-7 | TRBD1 | TRBV30
CASSLATGRNEQFF | TGTGCCAGCAGCTTGGCGACAGGGAGGAATGAGCAGTTCTTC | - | TRBJ2-1 | - | TRBV11-2
CASSPEGQGSVEQYF | TGTGCCAGCAGTCCCGAGGGACAGGGGTCCGTCGAGCAGTACTTC | - | TRBJ2-7 | TRBD1 | TRBV28
CASSLYTRTTNTEAFF | TGTGCCAGCAGCTTGTATACGAGAACCACGAACACTGAAGCTTTCTTT | - | TRBJ1-1 | - | TRBV5-4
CASSLMGANTEAFF | TGTGCCAGCAGTCTAATGGGAGCGAACACTGAAGCTTTCTTT | - | TRBJ1-1 | - | TRBV6-2/TRBV6-3
CASNGQFSNQPQHF | TGTGCCAGCAACGGACAGTTTAGCAATCAGCCCCAGCATTTT | - | TRBJ1-5 | - | TRBV2
CASRYDRGGSNEKLFF | TGTGCCAGCAGATACGACAGGGGGGGTAGTAATGAAAAACTGTTTTTT | - | TRBJ1-4 | TRBD1 | TRBV2
CASSLVGGSNEQFF | TGCGCCAGCAGCTTAGTCGGGGGAAGCAATGAGCAGTTCTTC | - | TRBJ2-1 | - | TRBV5-1
CASSTPGTGNYEQYF | TGTGCCAGCAGTACACCCGGGACAGGGAACTACGAGCAGTACTTC | - | TRBJ2-7 | TRBD1 | TRBV6-2/TRBV6-3
CATSDPGQAEAFF | TGTGCCACCAGTGACCCAGGACAGGCTGAAGCTTTCTTT | once | TRBJ1-1 | TRBD1 | TRBV24-1
CSVGLAGNNEQFF | TGCAGCGTGGGACTAGCGGGGAACAATGAGCAGTTCTTC | - | TRBJ2-1 | TRBD2 | TRBV29-1
CASSLGGGGWDEQYF | TGTGCCAGCAGCTTAGGCGGAGGGGGCTGGGACGAGCAGTACTTC | - | TRBJ2-7 | - | TRBV11-2
CASSNDEGGYTF | TGTGCCAGCAGTAACGACGAGGGTGGCTACACCTTC | - | TRBJ1-2 | - | TRBV27
CASSWPLAGGKDEQFF | TGTGCCAGCAGTTGGCCTCTAGCGGGAGGGAAGGATGAGCAGTTCTTC | - | TRBJ2-1 | TRBD2 | TRBV6-2/TRBV6-3
CASSRIGLAGAKNIQYF | TGTGCCAGCAGCCGAATTGGGCTAGCGGGAGCCAAAAACATTCAGTACTTC | - | TRBJ2-4 | TRBD2 | TRBV7-9
CASSSSKTGWHQPQHF | TGTGCCAGCAGTTCGTCTAAGACAGGGTGGCATCAGCCCCAGCATTTT | - | TRBJ1-5 | TRBD1 | TRBV27
CASSQGPLGTAYGYTF | TGCGCCAGCAGCCAAGGACCTCTAGGCACCGCCTATGGCTACACCTTC | - | TRBJ1-2 | - | TRBV4-1
CASSRKQDMNTEAFF | TGCGCCAGCAGCCGTAAGCAGGACATGAACACTGAAGCTTTCTTT | - | TRBJ1-1 | - | TRBV4-1
CASSLDRANEKLFF | TGCGCCAGCAGCTTAGACAGGGCTAATGAAAAACTGTTTTTT | - | TRBJ1-4 | TRBD1 | TRBV5-1
CASSPRGFLTHTQYF | TGTGCCAGCAGCCCCCGGGGATTCCTCACACATACGCAGTATTTT | - | TRBJ2-3 | - | TRBV7-8
CASTERELDTQYF | TGTGCCAGCACCGAGCGGGAATTAGATACGCAGTATTTT | - | TRBJ2-3 | TRBD2 | TRBV6-5
CASSSDRERWEQYF | TGTGCCAGCAGCTCGGACAGGGAGCGGTGGGAGCAGTACTTC | - | TRBJ2-7 | TRBD1 | TRBV5-4
CASSQGNSYNEQFF | TGTGCCAGCTCACAGGGGAACTCCTACAATGAGCAGTTCTTC | - | TRBJ2-1 | - | TRBV18
CASRRLAGGPNTGELFF | TGTGCCAGCAGACGACTAGCGGGGGGCCCGAACACCGGGGAGCTGTTTTTT | - | TRBJ2-2 | TRBD2 | TRBV6-6